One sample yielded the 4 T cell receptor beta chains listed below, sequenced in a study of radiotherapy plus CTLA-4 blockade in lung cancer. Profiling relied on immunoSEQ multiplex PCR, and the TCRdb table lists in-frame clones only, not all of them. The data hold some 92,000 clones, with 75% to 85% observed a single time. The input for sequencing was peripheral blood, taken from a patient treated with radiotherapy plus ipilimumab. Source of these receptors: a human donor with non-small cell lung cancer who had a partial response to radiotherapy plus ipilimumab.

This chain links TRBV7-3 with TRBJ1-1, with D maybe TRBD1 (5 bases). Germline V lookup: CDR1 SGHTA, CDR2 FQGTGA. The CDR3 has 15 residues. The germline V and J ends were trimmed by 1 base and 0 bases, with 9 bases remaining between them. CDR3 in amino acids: CASSLMGGMNTEAFF. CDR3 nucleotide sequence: TGTGCCAGCAGCTTAATGGGGGGTATGAACACTGAAGCTTTCTTT.

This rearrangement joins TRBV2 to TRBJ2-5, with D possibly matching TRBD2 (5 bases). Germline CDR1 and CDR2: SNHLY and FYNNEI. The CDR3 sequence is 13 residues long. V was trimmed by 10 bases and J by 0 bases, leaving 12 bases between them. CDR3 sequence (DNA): TGTGCCAACGAGGGAAGGGACCAAGAGACCCAGTACTTC. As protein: CANEGRDQETQYF.

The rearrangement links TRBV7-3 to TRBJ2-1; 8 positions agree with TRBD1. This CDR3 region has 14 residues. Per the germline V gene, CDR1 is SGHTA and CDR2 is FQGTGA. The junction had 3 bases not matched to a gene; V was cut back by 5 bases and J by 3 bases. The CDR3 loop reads CASSEDRGYNEQFF. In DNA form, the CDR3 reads TGTGCCAGCAGCGAAGACAGGGGCTACAATGAGCAGTTCTTC.

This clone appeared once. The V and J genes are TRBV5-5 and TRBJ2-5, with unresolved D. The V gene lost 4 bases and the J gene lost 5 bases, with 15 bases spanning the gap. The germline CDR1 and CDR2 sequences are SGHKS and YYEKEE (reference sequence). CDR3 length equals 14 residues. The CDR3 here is CASSPRVGGETQYF. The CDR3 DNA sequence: TGTGCCAGCAGCCCTCGGGTGGGTGGGGAGACCCAGTACTTC.